The entry below describes one TCR beta chain. Its specificity is not known. Sequencing used immunoSEQ multiplex PCR; TCRdb keeps in-frame clones, though not all of them. Of 950,000 to 1,100,000 clones in the sample, around 75% were seen once. Subsets obtained from CD4+ cells comprised CD45RA+ naive and CD45RA-negative memory cells. This sample was included in a study of shared clonotypes between healthy human individuals. Findings of the study overall: Between a handful of donors, naive CD4 clonotypes were shared at a level of approximately 5%. Only blood samples were collected, and tissue repertoires likely differ. Among donors, sharing of clonotypes was expected to be affected by sequencing depth.

This clonotype was obtained from a man between 18 and 29 years old in good health. Sequenced: memory CD4+ T cells sorted from blood. Subset meaning: CD45RA-negative fraction.

CDR3 in amino acids: CASSLARGATNEKLFF. In DNA, the CDR3 is TGTGCCAGCAGCTTAGCTAGGGGGGCAACTAATGAAAAACTGTTTTTT. This chain connects TRBV7-8 to TRBJ1-4, with D possibly being TRBD1 (6 bases). Trimming cost V 0 bases and J 0 bases, with 8 bases left between them. Germline CDR1 and CDR2: SGHVS and FQNEAQ. The CDR3 is 16 residues long.